The 19 T cell receptor beta chains in this list originate from one sample, sequenced in a study of T cell responses to AZD1222 COVID-19 vaccine. Using immunoSEQ multiplex PCR, the repertoire was profiled, and TCRdb retains in-frame clones only, with some absent. This sample has about 120,000 clones, with over 75% found just once. The source material was peripheral blood, sampled 28 days after the second dose of the MenACWY control vaccine. The source of these receptors is an adult who received the MenACWY meningococcal vaccine as a control.

The rearrangement uses TRBV3-1 (or the pseudogene TRBV3-2) and TRBJ2-3; D is possibly TRBD1 (5 bases). Germline loops: CDR1 LGHDT, CDR2 YNNKEL (reference sequence). Trimming stripped 4 bases from V and 6 bases from J, with 11 bases between. This CDR3 comprises 13 residues. The DNA for the CDR3 is TGTGCCAGCAGCCCCCAGACAGCGGATACGCAGTATTTT. Translation: CASSPQTADTQYF.

The chain is built from TRBV6-5 and TRBJ1-2; 11 nucleotides align to TRBD1. Germline V CDR1 and CDR2: MNHEY, SVGAGI. This CDR3 has 15 amino acids. J lost 5 bases, V lost 4 bases, and 6 bases had no gene match. This CDR3 is CASSSGQGAGYGYTF. CDR3 nucleotide sequence: TGTGCCAGCAGTTCCGGACAGGGGGCAGGGTATGGCTACACCTTC.

V gene TRBV28 combines with J gene TRBJ1-2; TRBD1 is a possible D gene (5 bases). Looked up from germline, CDR1 is MDHEN and CDR2 is SYDVKM. Trimming took 7 bases from V and 4 from J, leaving 13 bases between them. This CDR3 is built from 13 residues. CDR3 in DNA: TGTGCCAGCACCTCGGGGGGGACCTATGGCTACACCTTC. It translates to CASTSGGTYGYTF.

This sequence joins TRBV2 and TRBJ2-1; TRBD1 matches 11 bases. CDR1 and CDR2 from the germline V gene are SNHLY and FYNNEI. This CDR3 has 16 residues. The V gene end was trimmed by 3 bases and the J gene end by 0 bases; junction bases not matched to a gene: 1. The CDR3 bases are TGTGCCAGCAGTGAGGGACAGGGGGGCTCCTACAATGAGCAGTTCTTC. Translation: CASSEGQGGSYNEQFF.

This sequence joins TRBV30 and TRBJ2-1; 9 bases map to TRBD1. The germline V gene encodes CDR1 GTSNPN and CDR2 SVGIG (reference sequence). Unmatched junction bases numbered 16, after V lost 8 bases and J lost 5 bases. The CDR3 is made up of 16 amino acids. DNA of the CDR3: TGTGCCCGGGAAGGAGGGTTGGGACAGGGAAACAATGAGCAGTTCTTC. Its translation is CAREGGLGQGNNEQFF.

The chain recombines TRBV28 with TRBJ2-7; D gene unclear. Trimming took 5 bases from V and 2 from J, leaving 7 bases between them. There are 12 residues in the CDR3. Germline CDR1 and CDR2: MDHEN and SYDVKM. CDR3 in amino acids: CASSPAPYEQYF. CDR3 coding DNA: TGTGCCAGCAGTCCAGCCCCCTACGAGCAGTACTTC.

The rearrangement uses TRBV5-1 and TRBJ2-7; no firm D call. The CDR3 spans 14 residues. The ends were cut back, 2 bases at V and 3 bases at J, with 12 bases in the middle. Germline assignment: CDR1 SGHRS and CDR2 YFSETQ. The CDR3 bases are TGCGCCAGCAGCTTCCGCGGAAGAGGCTACGAGCAGTACTTC. Protein sequence: CASSFRGRGYEQYF.

CDR3 in amino acids: CASNERKGGNTEAFF. CDR3 DNA: TGTGCCAGTAACGAGAGGAAAGGGGGGAACACTGAAGCTTTCTTT. V is TRBV19 and J is TRBJ1-1, with D possibly matching TRBD1 (6 bases). CDR3 length: 15 residues. Trimming took off 7 bases at V and 1 base at J, with 16 bases between the two ends. CDR1 and CDR2 (germline): LNHDA, SQIVND (reference sequence).

The chain recombines TRBV28 with TRBJ1-4; 10 positions agree with TRBD1. The CDR3 covers 16 residues. V was clipped by 2 bases and J by 3 bases; unmatched bases: 3. CDR1 is MDHEN and CDR2 is SYDVKM in the germline V gene. CDR3 sequence (DNA): TGTGCCAGCAGTTTAATGGGGACAGGGGCTAATGAAAAACTGTTTTTT. Encoded protein: CASSLMGTGANEKLFF.

This chain links TRBV3-1 (or the pseudogene TRBV3-2) with TRBJ2-1; 12 bases map to TRBD2. The V segment lost 4 bases and the J segment 7 bases; nucleotides outside the gene matches: 5. CDR1 and CDR2 (germline): LGHDT, YNNKEL (reference sequence). The length of the CDR3 is 15 residues. Here the CDR3 reads CASSLRLAGVNEQFF. CDR3 coding DNA: TGTGCCAGCAGCCTCCGACTAGCGGGAGTTAATGAGCAGTTCTTC.

The chain joins TRBV6-2 or TRBV6-3 to TRBJ2-2; D might be TRBD1 (6 bases). The CDR3 runs to 15 residues. The V and J ends lost 5 bases and 1 base respectively, with 11 bases between them. Germline-derived CDR1 and CDR2 are MNHEY and SVGEGT. The CDR3 region is CASSAGTKNTGELFF. In nucleotides, the CDR3 is TGTGCCAGCAGTGCCGGGACAAAGAACACCGGGGAGCTGTTTTTT.

The chain links TRBV20-1 to TRBJ1-5; weak D call: TRBD1 (6 bases). V lost 3 bases and J 0 bases, leaving 15 bases between the germline ends. The germline V gene has CDR1 DFQATT and CDR2 SNEGSKA (reference sequence). This CDR3 is 16 amino acids long. The CDR3 nucleotides are TGCAGTGCTAGTCTTCCGGGACACCTTAGCAATCAGCCCCAGCATTTT. Translating it yields CSASLPGHLSNQPQHF.

This clone appeared once. The chain employs TRBV2 and TRBJ2-3; no definite D call. Trimming removed 8 bases from V and 2 bases from J, with 11 bases in between. This CDR3 comprises 13 residues. From germline, CDR1 is SNHLY and CDR2 FYNNEI. This chain's CDR3 is CASVRLVTDTQYF. The CDR3 region has the DNA TGTGCCAGCGTCCGGCTAGTCACAGATACGCAGTATTTT.

This chain joins TRBV28 and TRBJ2-5; D unclear. V lost 8 bases to trimming and J lost 5 bases, with 15 bases between them. The germline V gene has CDR1 MDHEN and CDR2 SYDVKM. This CDR3 has 13 residues. This CDR3 reads CASGNTLGETQYF. CDR3 bases: TGTGCCAGCGGAAACACTTTAGGGGAGACCCAGTACTTC.

This chain uses TRBV24-1 with TRBJ2-4; D gene uncertain. Deletions cut 3 bases from V and 1 base from J, with 3 bases between. The CDR3 sequence is 13 residues long. The germline V gene encodes CDR1 KGHDR and CDR2 SFDVKD. The CDR3 spells CATSDGAKNIQYF. The CDR3 bases are TGTGCCACCAGTGATGGCGCCAAAAACATTCAGTACTTC.

The chain recombines TRBV19 with TRBJ1-6; the D is unclear. CDR1 LNHDA and CDR2 SQIVND come from the germline V gene (reference sequence). The germline V and J ends were trimmed by 5 bases and 7 bases, with 9 bases remaining between them. The CDR3 contains 13 residues. DNA for the CDR3: TGTGCCAGTAGTTGGTCCGTCAATTCACCCCTCCACTTT. The encoded protein is CASSWSVNSPLHF.

The chain combines TRBV5-1 with TRBJ1-2; D is unresolved. The V gene's germline CDR1 is SGHRS and CDR2 YFSETQ. V was shortened by 0 bases and J by 4 bases, with 19 bases between the two germline ends. The CDR3 extends over 17 amino acids. The CDR3 region is CASSLAPLAGESYGYTF. The CDR3 DNA reads as TGCGCCAGCAGCTTGGCCCCTTTGGCCGGGGAGAGCTATGGCTACACCTTC.

V gene TRBV3-1 (or the pseudogene TRBV3-2) combines with J gene TRBJ1-3; D is undetermined. The V end lost 1 base, the J end lost 2 bases, and 12 bases lay between the germline ends. Germline loops: CDR1 LGHDT, CDR2 YNNKEL (reference sequence). The CDR3 runs to 16 residues. The CDR3: CASSQGFGVAGNTIYF. CDR3 nucleotides: TGTGCCAGCAGCCAAGGCTTTGGGGTGGCTGGAAACACCATATATTTT.

The chain combines TRBV30 with TRBJ2-2; D is perhaps TRBD1 or TRBD2 (5 bases each). V lost 5 bases and J lost 0, with 22 bases in between. CDR3 length equals 18 residues. Germline CDR1 reads GTSNPN; CDR2 reads SVGIG (reference sequence). Here the CDR3 DNA reads TGTGCCTGGGCGGCAGGACGGTGGCGAGGGGCGAACACCGGGGAGCTGTTTTTT. The encoded protein is CAWAAGRWRGANTGELFF. Combining the CDR3 with reference TRBV30 and TRBJ2-2 gives the whole variable domain SQTIHQWPATLVQPVGSPLSLECTVEGTSNPNLYWYRQAAGRGLQLLFYSVGIGQISSEVPQNLSASRPQDRQFILSSKKLLLSDSGFYLCAWAAGRWRGANTGELFFGEGSRLTVL.